The following is a T cell receptor beta chain sequence with its context. Its antigen is still unknown. This CDR3 region has 15 residues. V was pared by 2 bases and J by 6 bases, with 17 bases between. Germline V gives CDR1 PRHDT, CDR2 FYEKMQ (reference sequence). This sample is part of a study of graft-versus-host responses after intestinal transplantation. General study findings and limits: Peak GvH clone levels in circulation were associated with early post-transplant HvG declines.

Libraries were prepared by immunoSEQ multiplex PCR; TCRdb keeps only in-frame clonotypes and omits some of them. This sample yields 85,000 to 110,000 clones, of which approximately 93% are seen a single time; 0.9% to 1.5% belongs to the top ten. The receptor comes from a human donor who received an intestinal transplant. The input for sequencing was unstimulated CD8+ T cells sorted from spleen or lymph node cells, taken before intestinal transplant. The genes are TRBV13 and TRBJ2-7; D perhaps matches TRBD1 (6 bases). The DNA of the CDR3 is TGTGCCAGCAGCTTATTTTCAGGCAGGGGTGGCGAGCAGTACTTC. Translating it yields CASSLFSGRGGEQYF.